Listed below are T cell receptor beta chains from one sample, sequenced in a study of T cells after yellow fever vaccination. TCRdb analysed the 5' RACE reads with MiXCR anew, one entry per CDR3 protein. The sample records about 360,000 distinct CDR3 sequences, around 6.5% being singletons. Material: PBMCs, obtained 5 days after the yellow fever booster vaccination. These TCRs come from a man aged 25 to 40 who received the YFV17D yellow fever vaccine. The CDR3 runs from the conserved cysteine through the conserved F or W. D genes are given only for firm matches. Size is stated for part of the rows, as once, few or many counts, or as a class when the clone is expanded.

J gene,D gene,V gene,clone size,CDR3 protein,CDR3 DNA
TRBJ2-7,TRBD2,TRBV20-1,few,CSASLAGGGYEQYF,TGCAGTGCTAGCCTAGCGGGAGGGGGCTACGAGCAGTACTTC
TRBJ2-3,TRBD2,TRBV27,many,CASGGLAGVTDTQYF,TGTGCCAGCGGGGGACTAGCGGGAGTAACAGATACGCAGTATTTT
TRBJ2-1,TRBD2,TRBV11-2,NA,CASRTAGGYNEQFF,TGTGCCAGCAGAACAGCGGGGGGGTACAATGAGCAGTTCTTC
TRBJ2-7,TRBD2,TRBV29-1,many,CSVAEREPYEQYF,TGCAGCGTTGCTGAGCGGGAGCCCTACGAGCAGTACTTC
TRBJ2-1,TRBD2,TRBV24-1,NA,CATSCGGLAGEHEQFF,TGTGCCACCTCCTGCGGTGGACTAGCGGGAGAGCATGAGCAGTTCTTC
TRBJ1-2,TRBD1,TRBV20-1,NA,CSARKTGVQGYTF,TGCAGTGCTAGAAAAACAGGGGTCCAGGGCTACACCTTC
TRBJ2-5,TRBD2,TRBV19,few,CASSFRLAGQQETQYF,TGTGCCAGTAGTTTCCGACTAGCGGGTCAACAAGAGACCCAGTACTTC
TRBJ2-6,TRBD1,TRBV20-1,NA,CSARSQGGSGANVLTF,TGCAGTGCTAGATCACAGGGGGGCTCTGGGGCCAACGTCCTGACTTTC
TRBJ2-1,TRBD2,TRBV6-1,few,CASGPRVSGTTNEQFF,TGTGCCAGCGGGCCTCGTGTTAGCGGGACAACGAATGAGCAGTTCTTC
TRBJ2-1,TRBD2,TRBV15,NA,CATSSELAGGSNEQFF,TGTGCCACCAGCAGCGAACTAGCGGGAGGGTCCAATGAGCAGTTCTTC
TRBJ1-5,NA,TRBV19,NA,CASSIGGDQPQHF,TGTGCCAGTAGTATAGGGGGAGACCAGCCCCAGCATTTT
TRBJ1-4,NA,TRBV15,few,CATSRGDGTNEKLFF,TGTGCCACCAGCAGAGGAGACGGAACGAATGAAAAACTGTTTTTT
TRBJ2-2,NA,TRBV6-2/TRBV6-3,few,CASRGFWGEGTGELFF,TGTGCCAGCAGGGGATTCTGGGGCGAGGGCACCGGGGAGCTGTTTTTT
TRBJ1-6,NA,TRBV20-1,many,CSASDTIVSPLHF,TGCAGTGCCTCGGACACTATTGTTTCACCCCTCCACTTT
TRBJ2-7,NA,TRBV7-2,NA,CASRRFYEQYF,TGTGCCAGCAGGCGTTTCTACGAGCAGTACTTC
TRBJ2-3,NA,TRBV5-1,many,CASSSYYTDTQYF,TGCGCCAGCAGCTCCTACTACACAGATACGCAGTATTTT
TRBJ2-7,NA,TRBV7-2,few,CASSLSLSYEQYF,TGTGCCAGCAGCTTAAGTTTATCCTACGAGCAGTACTTC
TRBJ2-5,TRBD1,TRBV6-2/TRBV6-3,many,CASSHGTAGQGFLGLQETQYF,TGTGCCAGCAGTCACGGGACGGCGGGACAGGGATTTTTGGGGCTTCAAGAGACCCAGTACTTC
TRBJ2-5,NA,TRBV27,few,CASSLLRGNPVPETQYF,TGTGCCAGCAGTTTATTGAGAGGAAACCCCGTCCCGGAGACCCAGTACTTC
TRBJ2-3,NA,TRBV4-3,few,CASSQERSTDTQYF,TGCGCCAGCAGCCAAGAGCGGAGCACAGATACGCAGTATTTT
TRBJ2-1,NA,TRBV12-3/TRBV12-4,few,CASGSAGQFF,TGTGCCAGCGGCTCAGCGGGGCAGTTCTTC
TRBJ1-5,NA,TRBV5-5,many,CASSSAPGGPGGQPQHF,TGTGCCAGCAGCTCCGCCCCGGGAGGACCTGGCGGTCAGCCCCAGCATTTT
TRBJ2-7,NA,TRBV6-6,many,CASSFSPDYEQYF,TGTGCCAGCAGCTTTAGCCCTGATTACGAGCAGTACTTC
TRBJ1-2,NA,TRBV20-1,NA,CSARVVLDVVYGYTF,TGCAGTGCTAGAGTTGTTTTGGATGTGGTCTATGGCTACACCTTC
TRBJ1-4,NA,TRBV7-6,few,CASSAFPIVEKLFF,TGTGCCAGCAGCGCCTTCCCTATCGTCGAAAAACTGTTTTTT
TRBJ2-4,NA,TRBV6-2/TRBV6-3,few,CASGRTLPKNIQYF,TGTGCCAGCGGGCGAACCCTACCCAAAAACATTCAGTACTTC